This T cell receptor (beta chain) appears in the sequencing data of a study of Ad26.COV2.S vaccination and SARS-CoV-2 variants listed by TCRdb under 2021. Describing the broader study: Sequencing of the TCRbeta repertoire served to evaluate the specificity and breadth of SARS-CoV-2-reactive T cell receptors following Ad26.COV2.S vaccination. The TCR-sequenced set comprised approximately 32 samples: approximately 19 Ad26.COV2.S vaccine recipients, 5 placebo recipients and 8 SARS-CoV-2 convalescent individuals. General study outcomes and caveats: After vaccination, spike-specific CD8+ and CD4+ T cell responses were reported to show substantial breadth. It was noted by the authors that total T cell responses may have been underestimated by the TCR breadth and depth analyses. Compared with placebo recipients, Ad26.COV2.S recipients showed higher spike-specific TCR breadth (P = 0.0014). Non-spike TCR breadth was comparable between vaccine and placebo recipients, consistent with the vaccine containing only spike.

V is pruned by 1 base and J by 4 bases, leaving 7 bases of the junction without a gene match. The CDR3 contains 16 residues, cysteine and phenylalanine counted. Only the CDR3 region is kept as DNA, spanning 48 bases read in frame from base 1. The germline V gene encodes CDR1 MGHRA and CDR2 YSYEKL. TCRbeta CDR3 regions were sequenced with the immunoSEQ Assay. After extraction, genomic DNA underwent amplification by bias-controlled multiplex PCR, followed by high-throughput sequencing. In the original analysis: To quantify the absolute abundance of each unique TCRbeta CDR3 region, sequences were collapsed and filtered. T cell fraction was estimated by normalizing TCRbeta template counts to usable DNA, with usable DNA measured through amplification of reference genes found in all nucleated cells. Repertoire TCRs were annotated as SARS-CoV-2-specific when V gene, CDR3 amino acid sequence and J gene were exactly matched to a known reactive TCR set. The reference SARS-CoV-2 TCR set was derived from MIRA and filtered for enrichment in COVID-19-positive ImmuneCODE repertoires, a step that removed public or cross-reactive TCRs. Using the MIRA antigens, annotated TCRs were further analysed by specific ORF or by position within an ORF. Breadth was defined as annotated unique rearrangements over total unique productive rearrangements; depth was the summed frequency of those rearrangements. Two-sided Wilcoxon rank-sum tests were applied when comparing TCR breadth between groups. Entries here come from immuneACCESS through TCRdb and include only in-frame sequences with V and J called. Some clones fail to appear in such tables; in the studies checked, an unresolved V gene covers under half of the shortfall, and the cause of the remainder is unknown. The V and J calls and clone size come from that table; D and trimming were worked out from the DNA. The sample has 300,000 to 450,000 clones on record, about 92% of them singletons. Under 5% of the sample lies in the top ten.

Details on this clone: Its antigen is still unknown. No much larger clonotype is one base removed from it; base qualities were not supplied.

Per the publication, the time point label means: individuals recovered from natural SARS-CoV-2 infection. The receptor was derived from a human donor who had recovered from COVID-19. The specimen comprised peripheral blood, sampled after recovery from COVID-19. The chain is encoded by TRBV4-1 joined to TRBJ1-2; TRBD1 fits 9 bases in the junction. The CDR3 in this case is CASSQVPRDRAYGYTF. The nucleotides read TGCGCCAGCAGCCAAGTCCCCCGGGACAGGGCCTATGGCTACACCTTC.